This T cell receptor (beta chain) was sequenced during a study of blood T cell repertoires in COVID-19. Study context: Spain, Italy and the United States supplied samples that represented acute and convalescent COVID-19. Nucleic acid was either cDNA or gDNA, and it came from T cells, B-cell-depleted T cells, or PBMCs.

In the authors' methods: Quantification of nucleated cells was approximated via reference gene primer amplification. Only in-frame clones appear in the TCRdb table, and some are missing; sequencing was by immunoSEQ multiplex PCR. V and J calls and clone size are those listed in that table; D and trimming were worked out from the DNA. The repertoire holds about 150,000 clones, with 75% to 90% as singletons. Germline CDR1 KGHSH, CDR2 LQKENI. CDR3 length: 16 amino acids. The ends lost 0 bases at V and 8 bases at J; junction bases unmatched: 9. The TCR comes from a woman aged 40 to 50 with acute or convalescent COVID-19. The sequenced material came from peripheral blood. The rearrangement uses TRBV18 and TRBJ2-1, with 8 bases lining up with TRBD2. Here the CDR3 reads CASSPPSRGGPYEQFF. The DNA for the CDR3 is TGTGCCAGCTCACCACCCTCGCGCGGGGGGCCGTATGAGCAGTTCTTC.